This T cell receptor beta chain was captured in a study of blood T cell repertoires in COVID-19. The authors' processing: Estimation of nucleated cell counts was performed using reference gene primer amplification. The data were produced by immunoSEQ multiplex PCR, yet TCRdb's version contains in-frame clones alone and is incomplete. The V and J calls and clone size were taken over from that table, and D and trimming were inferred from the DNA. The sample has a few hundred thousand clones, roughly 80% seen once. Germline V gene sequence: CDR1 SGHNT, CDR2 YENEEA. V lost 5 bases and J lost 7, with 28 bases in between. The CDR3 is 18 amino acids.

Sequenced material: peripheral blood. The V and J genes are TRBV11-3 and TRBJ2-3, with D tentatively TRBD1 (7 bases). The source is a woman over 75 with active or convalescent COVID-19. The CDR3 protein is CASSPRGGTAQISNTQYF. The CDR3 DNA follows: TGTGCCAGCAGCCCCCGAGGCGGGACAGCACAGATCTCAAATACGCAGTATTTT.